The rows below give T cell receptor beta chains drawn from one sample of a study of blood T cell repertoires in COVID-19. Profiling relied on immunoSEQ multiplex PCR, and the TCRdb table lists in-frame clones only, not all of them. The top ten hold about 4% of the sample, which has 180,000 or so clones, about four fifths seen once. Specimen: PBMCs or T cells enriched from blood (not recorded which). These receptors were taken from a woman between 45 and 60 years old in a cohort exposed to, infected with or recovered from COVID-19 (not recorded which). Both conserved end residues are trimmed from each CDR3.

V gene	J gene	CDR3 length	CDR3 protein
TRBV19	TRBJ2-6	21	ATPPGQGGFFASIRFGANVLT
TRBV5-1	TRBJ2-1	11	ASSLGTVNEQF
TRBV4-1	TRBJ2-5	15	ASSQEAGGSTQETQY
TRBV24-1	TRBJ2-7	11	ATSERTGLGQY
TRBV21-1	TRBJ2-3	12	ASSKVLHTDTQY
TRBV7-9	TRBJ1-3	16	ASSFHRGQGLSGNTIY
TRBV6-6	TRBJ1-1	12	ASSSRGDRLSAF
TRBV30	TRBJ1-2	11	AWGKDTNYGYT
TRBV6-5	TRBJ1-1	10	ASSNHRAGAF
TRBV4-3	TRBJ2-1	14	ASSRGLAGGGNEQF
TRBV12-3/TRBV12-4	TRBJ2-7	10	ASSFWPYEQY
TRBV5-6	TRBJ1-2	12	ASAPGRGGAGYT
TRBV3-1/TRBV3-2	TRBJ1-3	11	ASSSISGNTIY
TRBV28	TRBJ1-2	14	ASTLVAGQGTHGYT
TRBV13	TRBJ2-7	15	ASSHGTSGFSSYEQY
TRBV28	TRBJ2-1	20	ASSFSSRGREAPGGSYNEQF
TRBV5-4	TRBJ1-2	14	ASSYVPGQGNYGYT
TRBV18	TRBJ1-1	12	ASSPEGADTEAF
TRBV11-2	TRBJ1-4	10	ASSARPEKLF
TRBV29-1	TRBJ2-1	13	SVEVWDSKYNEQF
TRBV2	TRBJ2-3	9	ASSDRDTQY
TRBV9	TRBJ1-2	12	ASSVDHGTYGYT
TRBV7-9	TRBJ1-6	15	ASSSKTGNEYNSPLH
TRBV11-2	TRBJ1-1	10	ASSLGATEAF
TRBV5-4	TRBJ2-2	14	ASRRGQGGNTGELF
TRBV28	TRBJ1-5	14	ASRAGDRGGSQPQH
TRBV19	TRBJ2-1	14	ASRTTSGSSYNEQF
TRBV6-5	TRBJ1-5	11	ASSGQYNQPQH
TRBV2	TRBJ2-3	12	ASTSGGWGDTQY
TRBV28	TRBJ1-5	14	ASKKGQGIGNQPQH
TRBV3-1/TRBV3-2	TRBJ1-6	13	ASSQADRGNSPLH
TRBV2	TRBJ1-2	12	ASIRDSGYYGYT
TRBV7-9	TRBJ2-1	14	ASSRGSSGTNNEQF
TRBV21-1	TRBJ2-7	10	ASSNGAPEQY
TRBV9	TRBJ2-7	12	ARKGAGGPDEQY
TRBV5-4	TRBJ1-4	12	ASSNSPTNEKLF
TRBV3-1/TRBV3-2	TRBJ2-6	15	ASSLGTQGAGANVLT
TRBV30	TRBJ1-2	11	AWIDRVKDGYT
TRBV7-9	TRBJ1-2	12	ASSQQGSGYGYT
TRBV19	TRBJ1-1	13	ASSSRDRSNAEAF
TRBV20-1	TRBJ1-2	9	SARHIGGYT
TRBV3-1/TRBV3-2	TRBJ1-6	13	ASSARDRNNSPLH
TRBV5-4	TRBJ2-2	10	ASSSLARELF
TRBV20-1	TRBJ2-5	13	SASSASGAQETQY
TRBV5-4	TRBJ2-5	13	ASSPGGVREETQY
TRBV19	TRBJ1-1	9	ASILDTEAF
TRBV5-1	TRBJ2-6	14	ASSSTGSDGANVLT
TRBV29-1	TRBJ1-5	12	SVAETGVNQPQH
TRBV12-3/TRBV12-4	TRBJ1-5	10	ASTLGAQPQH
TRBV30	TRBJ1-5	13	AWGNSPYSNQPQH
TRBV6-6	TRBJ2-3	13	ASSPAGGGTDTQY
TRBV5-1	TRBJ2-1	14	ASSSDPVSSYNEQF
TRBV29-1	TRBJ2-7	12	SVVLTQGSYEQY
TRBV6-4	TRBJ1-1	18	ASCKTTGTGLDELNTEAF
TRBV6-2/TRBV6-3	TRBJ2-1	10	ASSRGYNEQF
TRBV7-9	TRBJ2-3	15	ASSLFSKGLVSDTQY
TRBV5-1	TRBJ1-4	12	ASSPPDRGEKLF
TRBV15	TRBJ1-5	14	ATSRTTGLSNQPQH